The TCR beta chain described here comes from a study of immune evolution from preneoplasia to lung adenocarcinoma listed by TCRdb under 2021. As for the study more broadly: HLA loss of heterozygosity was observed in roughly 6.8%, 16% and 36% of AIS, MIA and ADC lesions, respectively, and was not observed in any AAH lesions. The study combined immune gene expression, TCR sequencing and multiplex immunofluorescence to profile immune contexture across lung adenocarcinoma precursors and invasive adenocarcinoma. Resected precursor lesions (AAH, AIS, MIA) and invasive adenocarcinomas were compared with paired morphologically normal lung tissue. Sample size was based on specimen availability rather than a prior power calculation. The immune data were integrated with whole exome sequencing and methylation data from the same cohort of nodules. A total of some 55 patients with pulmonary nodules who underwent surgical resection were included in the overall cohort. TCR sequencing data came from over 40 patients. The study reported that 90 to 120 samples were used for TCR sequencing. POLYSOLVER was used to infer Class I HLA alleles from exome data, while LOHHLA was used to detect allele-specific HLA loss.

Between about 2013 and 2017, the patients underwent resection in either Japan or China. The histologic diagnosis of each case was independently confirmed on H&E slides by two lung cancer pathologists. For nucleic acid extraction, premalignant or tumor cells were enriched by macro-dissection following pathologic assessment. FFPE tissue was used for DNA isolation with the AllPrep DNA/RNA FFPE Kit. What the work shows at the level of the full study, not this receptor alone: Because every patient came from Japan and China, how well the results apply to Western populations was uncertain. The highest top T cell clone frequencies were observed in normal lung, and a progressive decrease in top T cell clone frequencies appeared to occur from AAH through AIS, MIA and invasive adenocarcinoma. Findings were based on association rather than direct causation; larger cohorts with long-term follow-up and longitudinal biopsies were deemed needed. T cell clonality was highest in KRAS-mutant nodules compared with EGFR-mutant or double wild-type lesions. Normal lung showed the highest clonality, whereas later-stage lesions appeared to have higher T cell density and diversity but lower clonality.

TCR beta CDR3 regions were sequenced from DNA using the immunoSEQ hsTCRbeta Kit. As for the original processing: TCR sequencing data were analysed with the ImmunoSEQ Analyzer. T cell clonality was defined as 1 minus Pielou's evenness, calculated on productive rearrangements. The inverse Simpson index, applied to productive templates, was used to measure T cell diversity. T cell density was defined as TCR beta template counts normalized to usable DNA, with usable DNA estimated by amplifying and sequencing housekeeping genes. Two-sided Kruskal-Wallis tests were used to compare TCR metrics between histologic stages. As stored in TCRdb, this immuneACCESS dataset retains in-frame rearrangements with V and J assigned. A fraction of the clones does not appear; measured against another copy, unresolved V genes explain less than half of the discrepancy, and the remainder lacks a known reason. V and J calls and clone size are given by that table; D and trimming were obtained from the DNA. The sample table records roughly 6,200 clones; approximately 80% of these occur just once. About 6% of the sample lies in the top ten.

In regard to this clone: Its target antigen remains unknown. Base qualities are not recorded, but no much larger clone differs from it by a single base.

V is clipped by 4 bases and J by 0 bases, and the sequence between their germline boundaries is 17 bases long. Inclusive of the bounding cysteine and phenylalanine, the CDR3 is 17 residues long. Just CDR3 DNA is preserved here, 51 bases in frame from base 1. From a lookup of the germline V gene, CDR1 and CDR2 are LGHNA and YNFKEQ. The source is a person aged 50-75 years with lung adenocarcinoma. The sequence links TRBV4-2 to TRBJ2-3; the D segment may tentatively be TRBD1 or TRBD2, each giving 6 matched bases. What was sequenced was FFPE minimally invasive lung adenocarcinoma tissue. The cell subset or site label for this specimen denotes: micro-invasive lung adenocarcinoma (MIA). The CDR3 protein sequence reads: CASSPRGSSGSTDTQYF. The DNA is TGTGCCAGCAGCCCGAGGGGGAGTAGCGGCAGCACAGATACGCAGTATTTT.